The 24 T cell receptor beta chains below all came from one sample that was sequenced in a study of blood T cell repertoires in COVID-19. The method was immunoSEQ multiplex PCR; TCRdb's version includes in-frame clones alone and lacks a portion of them. The data contain 200,000 to 250,000 clones, more than 65% of them singletons. The sequencing input was peripheral blood. These receptors all come from a woman between 25 and 40 years old who had recovered from COVID-19.

The chain links TRBV30 to TRBJ2-1, with TRBD1 matching 7 bases. V was pared by 0 bases and J by 0 bases, with 5 bases of the junction left unmatched. CDR1 GTSNPN and CDR2 SVGIG come from the germline V gene (reference sequence). The CDR3 totals 16 residues. CDR3 residues: CAWSVQGLSSYNEQFF. Written as DNA, the CDR3 is TGTGCCTGGAGTGTACAGGGGTTGAGCTCCTACAATGAGCAGTTCTTC. Supplemented by reference TRBV30 and TRBJ2-1, the full variable domain reads SQTIHQWPATLVQPVGSPLSLECTVEGTSNPNLYWYRQAAGRGLQLLFYSVGIGQISSEVPQNLSASRPQDRQFILSSKKLLLSDSGFYLCAWSVQGLSSYNEQFFGPGTRLTVL.

This clone was counted a few times. The V gene is TRBV6-6, the J gene TRBJ1-4; D is undetermined. Germline V gene lookup returns CDR1 MNHNY and CDR2 SVGAGI (reference sequence). This CDR3 has 12 residues. Trimming pared 6 bases from V and 8 bases from J, leaving 10 bases between. The CDR3 DNA reads as TGTGCCAGCAGCCGGGATTGGGAAAAACTGTTTTTT. The encoded protein is CASSRDWEKLFF.

This sequence joins TRBV3-1 (or the pseudogene TRBV3-2) and TRBJ2-7; 9 bases line up with TRBD2. Germline CDR1 is LGHDT and CDR2 is YNNKEL (reference sequence). The junction had 5 bases not matched to a gene; V was cut back by 2 bases and J by 0 bases. This CDR3 has 16 residues. The chain's CDR3 is CASSQTTSGSSYEQYF. For the CDR3, the DNA is TGTGCCAGCAGCCAAACGACTAGCGGAAGCTCCTACGAGCAGTACTTC.

The gene calls are TRBV11-2 and TRBJ2-1; 9 nucleotides line up with TRBD2. The ends lost 3 bases at V and 8 bases at J; junction bases unmatched: 5. CDR1 is SGHAT and CDR2 is FQNNGV in the germline V gene. The CDR3 consists of 14 residues. CDR3 amino acids: CASSFVAGEDEQFF. CDR3 DNA sequence: TGTGCCAGCAGCTTCGTAGCGGGAGAGGATGAGCAGTTCTTC.

V usage is TRBV5-6 and J usage is TRBJ2-4; D perhaps matches TRBD2 (5 bases). Germline CDR1 reads SGHDT; CDR2 reads YYEEEE. The V end was cut by 1 base, the J end by 3 bases, with 11 bases between. The CDR3 totals 15 residues. The CDR3, as DNA: TGTGCCAGCAGCTTGAGAGGGTGGGACAAAAACATTCAGTACTTC. Its protein product is CASSLRGWDKNIQYF. Together with reference TRBV5-6 and TRBJ2-4, the CDR3 gives the full variable domain: DAGVTQSPTHLIKTRGQQVTLRCSPKSGHDTVSWYQQALGQGPQFIFQYYEEEERQRGNFPDRFSGHQFPNYSSELNVNALLLGDSALYLCASSLRGWDKNIQYFGAGTRLSVL.

The rearrangement uses TRBV24-1 and TRBJ2-3; TRBD1 might be the D (5 bases). The germline V gene has CDR1 KGHDR and CDR2 SFDVKD. Trimming stripped 3 bases from V and 7 bases from J, with 13 bases between. The CDR3 contains 14 residues. Here the CDR3 reads CATSDIRVGYTQYF. The DNA of the CDR3 is TGTGCCACCAGTGATATCAGGGTCGGGTATACGCAGTATTTT.

This clone was seen once. This sequence joins TRBV6-2 or TRBV6-3 and TRBJ2-1; 12 bases line up with TRBD2. Per germline, CDR1 MNHEY and CDR2 SVGEGT. V was clipped by 5 bases and J by 8 bases; unmatched bases: 10. This CDR3 has 16 amino acids. For the CDR3, the DNA is TGTGCCAGCAGTCCCAGACTAGCGGGAGAAACCGATGAGCAGTTCTTC. Its translation: CASSPRLAGETDEQFF.

The gene calls are TRBV24-1 and TRBJ2-7; 10 positions match TRBD2. With V trimmed by 9 bases and J by 3 bases, 10 bases remained unmatched. CDR3 length equals 15 residues. Germline CDR1 and CDR2: KGHDR and SFDVKD. The CDR3 sequence is CATLRQEREGYEQYF. In DNA form, the CDR3 reads TGTGCCACCCTCCGGCAAGAGCGGGAGGGCTACGAGCAGTACTTC.

The rearrangement joins TRBV29-1 to TRBJ2-7, with 8 positions matching TRBD2. The CDR3 runs to 15 residues. Germline values: CDR1 SQVTM, CDR2 ANQGSEA. The trim removed 7 bases at V and 0 bases at J, leaving 11 bases unmatched. The CDR3 region has the DNA TGCAGCGCTCAAACCCTACTAGCGGTCTCCTACGAGCAGTACTTC. Its protein product is CSAQTLLAVSYEQYF.

The J gene is TRBJ2-3, the V gene TRBV11-1; maybe TRBD1 (5 bases). Deletions cut 7 bases from V and 6 bases from J, with 17 bases between. CDR3 length: 14 amino acids. Germline lookup yields CDR1 SGHAT and CDR2 FQDESV (reference sequence). CDR3 nucleotides: TGTGCCAGCACCCAAGAAGGGGATGGGGATACGCAGTATTTT. It codes for CASTQEGDGDTQYF.

The gene calls are TRBV11-2 and TRBJ2-2; TRBD2 is a possible D gene (6 bases). CDR1 is SGHAT and CDR2 is FQNNGV in the germline V gene. The CDR3 spans 18 residues. The ends were cut back, 1 base at V and 1 base at J, with 16 bases in the middle. Here the CDR3 reads CASSLAPKEGKNTGELFF. CDR3 sequence (DNA): TGTGCCAGCAGCTTAGCTCCGAAGGAGGGGAAGAACACCGGGGAGCTGTTTTTT.

The chain has TRBV27 and TRBJ2-5; 9 bases align to TRBD1. Per germline, CDR1 MNHEY and CDR2 SMNVEV (reference sequence). This CDR3 has 14 residues. V gave up 4 bases and J gave up 5 bases; unmatched junction bases: 5. CDR3 DNA sequence: TGTGCCAGCAGTTCTCTCGGGACAGGGGAGACCCAGTACTTC. This codes for CASSSLGTGETQYF.

The chain uses TRBV11-2 and TRBJ1-4; no reliable D call. Germline V gives CDR1 SGHAT, CDR2 FQNNGV. This CDR3 is 15 amino acids long. Trimming left V 2 bases short and J 4 bases short, with 11 bases between. CDR3 in DNA: TGTGCCAGCAGCTTAATCGGGGTTATTAATGAAAAACTGTTTTTT. Encoded protein: CASSLIGVINEKLFF.

This chain joins TRBV4-1 and TRBJ1-6; TRBD1 agrees at 9 bases. J was trimmed by 0 bases and V by 3 bases; bases with no gene match: 6. The germline CDR1 and CDR2 sequences are MGHRA and YSYEKL. The CDR3 has 18 residues. The CDR3 reads CASSQGDREDSYNSPLHF. The CDR3 coding sequence is TGCGCCAGCAGCCAGGGGGACAGGGAGGACTCCTATAATTCACCCCTCCACTTT.

V gene TRBV19 combines with J gene TRBJ2-1, with D perhaps TRBD1 (5 bases). Deletions cut 5 bases from V and 6 bases from J, with 8 bases between. The germline gives CDR1 LNHDA, CDR2 SQIVND (reference sequence). The CDR3 spans 12 residues. CDR3 sequence reads: CASSGQGNEQFF. In DNA form, the CDR3 reads TGTGCCAGTAGTGGGCAGGGCAATGAGCAGTTCTTC. The full variable domain, its missing parts supplied by reference TRBV19 and TRBJ2-1, is DGGITQSPKYLFRKEGQNVTLSCEQNLNHDAMYWYRQDPGQGLRLIYYSQIVNDFQKGDIAEGYSVSREKKESFPLTVTSAQKNPTAFYLCASSGQGNEQFFGPGTRLTVL.

This clone has a handful of counts. The V and J genes are TRBV10-3 and TRBJ1-1; D gene unclear. This CDR3 spans 14 amino acids. CDR1 is ENHRY and CDR2 is SYGVKD in the germline V gene. The V gene lost 6 bases and the J gene lost 7 bases, with 18 bases spanning the gap. The CDR3 region has the DNA TGTGCCATCAGCCCGGGGAGGGAAAGGAGTGAAGCTTTCTTT. Amino acids: CAISPGRERSEAFF.

CDR3 loop: CASSLTGSGELFF. Written as DNA, the CDR3 is TGTGCCAGCAGCCTGACAGGCTCCGGGGAGCTGTTTTTT. The rearrangement joins TRBV11-3 to TRBJ2-2, with D possibly matching TRBD1 (6 bases). Germline assignment: CDR1 SGHNT and CDR2 YENEEA. The CDR3 contains 13 residues. Between the trimmed V and J ends, which lost 5 bases and 6 bases, there was a span of 10 bases.

J is TRBJ2-7 and V is TRBV6-4, with TRBD2 matching 9 bases. CDR3 length equals 17 residues. The V segment lost 6 bases and the J segment 0 bases; nucleotides outside the gene matches: 12. Germline CDR1 MRHNA, CDR2 SNTAGT. The CDR3 DNA is TGTGCCAGCAGCCCTCGGGGCGGACTAGCGTGCTCCTACGAGCAGTACTTC. The encoded protein is CASSPRGGLACSYEQYF.

The chain combines TRBV18 with TRBJ1-6; a weak D match, TRBD1 (6 bases). The CDR3 totals 16 residues. Trimming cost V 1 base and J 5 bases, with 12 bases left between them. Germline V gene lookup returns CDR1 KGHSH and CDR2 LQKENI. DNA for the CDR3: TGTGCCAGCTCACCACAAAACAGGGCCAATAATTCACCCCTCCACTTT. This sequence encodes CASSPQNRANNSPLHF.

This chain uses TRBV21-1 with TRBJ2-7; TRBD2, the table's D call, was not compared with the DNA. TRBV21-1 is deemed a pseudogene. The CDR3 totals 13 residues. The CDR3 is CASRVGGRSEQYF. CDR3 in DNA: TGTGCCAGCAGAGTTGGCGGGAGGAGCGAGCAGTACTTC.

V gene TRBV6-8 combines with J gene TRBJ2-1; TRBD2 matches 12 bases. The V and J ends lost 6 bases and 6 bases, in that order; junction bases with no gene match: 9. The CDR3 is made up of 16 amino acids. Germline V lookup: CDR1 MNHGY, CDR2 SAAAGT. The CDR3 DNA sequence: TGTGCCAGCAGGGCCGGGACTAGCGGGCCGATCAATGAGCAGTTCTTC. Its protein product is CASRAGTSGPINEQFF.

V usage is TRBV2 and J usage is TRBJ1-2; a possible D gene is TRBD1 (6 bases). This CDR3 comprises 16 residues. Trimming stripped 8 bases from V and 6 bases from J, with 25 bases between. Per the germline V gene, CDR1 is SNHLY and CDR2 is FYNNEI. The chain's CDR3 is CASYTLIRDRSDGYTF. CDR3 coding DNA: TGTGCCAGCTACACCTTAATCCGAGACAGGTCCGATGGCTACACCTTC.

The chain couples TRBV6-5 to TRBJ2-7, with a tentative D call TRBD2 (6 bases). The V gene's germline CDR1 is MNHEY and CDR2 SVGAGI. V was cut by 7 bases and J by 4 bases, with 17 bases left in between. The CDR3 is made up of 14 amino acids. CDR3 sequence reads: CASIPGDGRYEQYF. CDR3 nucleotides: TGTGCCAGCATCCCGGGGGACGGGCGATACGAGCAGTACTTC.

The chain recombines TRBV7-9 with TRBJ2-5; possible D gene TRBD1, 5 bases. The CDR3 spans 17 residues. The V gene's germline CDR1 is SEHNR and CDR2 FQNEAQ (reference sequence). Trimming removed 2 bases at V and 2 bases at J, with 18 bases between. The CDR3 DNA sequence: TGTGCCAGCAGCTTATGGCCGTGGGCAGGGTTTCAAGAGACCCAGTACTTC. Translating gives CASSLWPWAGFQETQYF. The variable domain in full, completed from reference TRBV7-9 and TRBJ2-5, reads DTGVSQNPRHKITKRGQNVTFRCDPISEHNRLYWYRQTLGQGPEFLTYFQNEAQLEKSRLLSDRFSAERPKGSFSTLEIQRTEQGDSAMYLCASSLWPWAGFQETQYFGPGTRLLVL.